One sample yielded the 27 T cell receptor beta chains listed below, sequenced in a study of T cell responses to AZD1222 COVID-19 vaccine. Repertoires were generated with immunoSEQ multiplex PCR, while TCRdb's copy carries only in-frame clones and drops some. Of approximately 120,000 clones in the sample, approximately 93% were seen once. Sequencing used peripheral blood, obtained on day 0 of AZD1222 vaccination. The receptors come from an adult in good health.

This chain links TRBV28 with TRBJ2-1, with D possibly matching TRBD1 (7 bases). This CDR3 has 13 amino acids. V lost 2 bases, J lost 9 bases, and 11 bases lay in between. Germline V lookup: CDR1 MDHEN, CDR2 SYDVKM. The CDR3 here is CASSLGGGGEQFF. CDR3 DNA: TGTGCCAGCAGTTTAGGAGGGGGCGGTGAGCAGTTCTTC.

This chain uses TRBV5-4 with TRBJ1-1; D remains ambiguous. This CDR3 has 17 residues. Trimming shortened V by 0 bases and J by 1 base, and 16 bases separated the two germline ends. The germline CDR1 and CDR2 sequences are SGHNT and YYREEE (reference sequence). The CDR3 is CASSLELGKSGNTEAFF. In nucleotides, the CDR3 is TGTGCCAGCAGCTTGGAGCTAGGGAAGTCGGGGAACACTGAAGCTTTCTTT.

The chain employs TRBV4-2 and TRBJ1-1; possibly TRBD1 for D (5 bases). The V gene lost 1 base and the J gene lost 4 bases, with 10 bases spanning the gap. Per the germline V gene, CDR1 is LGHNA and CDR2 is YNFKEQ. The CDR3 sequence is 14 residues long. CDR3 coding DNA: TGTGCCAGCAGCCAAGCCCGCGGGGGCACTGAAGCTTTCTTT. Its protein is CASSQARGGTEAFF.

V gene TRBV11-2 combines with J gene TRBJ2-7, with TRBD1 as a possible D gene (6 bases). The ends were cut back, 6 bases at V and 6 bases at J, with 9 bases in the middle. Germline V lookup: CDR1 SGHAT, CDR2 FQNNGV. The CDR3 runs 11 residues. The CDR3 nucleotides are TGTGCCAGCAGGGGACAATCCGAGCAGTACTTC. It specifies CASRGQSEQYF. The full variable domain, with the rest looked up from reference TRBV11-2 and TRBJ2-7, is EAGVAQSPRYKIIEKRQSVAFWCNPISGHATLYWYQQILGQGPKLLIQFQNNGVVDDSQLPKDRFSAERLKGVDSTLKIQPAKLEDSAVYLCASRGQSEQYFGPGTRLTVT.

The chain has TRBV11-1 and TRBJ2-4, with TRBD2 as a possible D gene (5 bases). V lost 5 bases to trimming and J lost 7 bases, with 12 bases between them. This CDR3 is 13 amino acids long. CDR1 SGHAT and CDR2 FQDESV come from the germline V gene (reference sequence). The DNA for the CDR3 is TGTGCCAGCAGCCCCGGGGATGGGAACATTCAGTACTTC. It specifies CASSPGDGNIQYF.

This chain joins TRBV4-3 and TRBJ1-5; TRBD1 matches 8 bases. The CDR3 spans 15 residues. Germline CDR1 is LGHNA and CDR2 is YSLEER. V shed 5 bases and J 3 bases; nucleotides not matched to a gene: 6. The DNA for the CDR3 is TGCGCCAGCAGCTCCCGACAGGGGTTCAATCAGCCCCAGCATTTT. Amino acids: CASSSRQGFNQPQHF.

The chain's CDR3 is CASSAAGKAGDTQYF. The CDR3 DNA sequence: TGTGCCAGCAGCGCCGCCGGCAAAGCGGGAGATACGCAGTATTTT. V and J are TRBV9 and TRBJ2-3; TRBD2 is a possible D gene (6 bases). This CDR3 spans 15 amino acids. Per the germline V gene, CDR1 is SGDLS and CDR2 is YYNGEE. V lost 3 bases to trimming and J lost 5 bases, with 16 bases between them. The full variable domain, rest sourced from reference TRBV9 and TRBJ2-3, is DSGVTQTPKHLITATGQRVTLRCSPRSGDLSVYWYQQSLDQGLQFLIQYYNGEERAKGNILERFSAQQFPDLHSELNLSSLELGDSALYFCASSAAGKAGDTQYFGPGTRLTVL.

This sequence joins TRBV6-4 and TRBJ1-2; D unresolved. Germline loops: CDR1 MRHNA, CDR2 SNTAGT. The CDR3 totals 10 residues. Trimming left V 8 bases short and J 5 bases short, with 6 bases between. The CDR3 is CASRRYGYTF. CDR3 DNA sequence: TGTGCCAGCCGCAGATATGGCTACACCTTC.

This clone was detected once. This rearrangement joins TRBV18 to TRBJ2-3; 11 bases map to TRBD2. Trimming took 5 bases from V and 6 from J; bases not matched to a gene: 10. Germline values: CDR1 KGHSH, CDR2 LQKENI. There are 16 residues in the CDR3. Here the CDR3 reads CASSFGTSGRTDTQYF. CDR3 bases: TGTGCCAGCTCATTCGGGACTAGCGGACGAACGGATACGCAGTATTTT.

The J gene is TRBJ2-5, the V gene TRBV7-9; D gene uncertain. CDR1 and CDR2 (germline): SEHNR, FQNEAQ (reference sequence). This CDR3 is built from 16 residues. V was trimmed by 5 bases and J by 4 bases, leaving 20 bases between them. In DNA form, the CDR3 reads TGTGCCAGCAGCCCCCAGCGAGGCAGAGATGCAGAGACCCAGTACTTC. Translating gives CASSPQRGRDAETQYF.

The chain has TRBV15 and TRBJ2-7, with D maybe TRBD1 (5 bases). Germline CDR1 and CDR2: LNHNV and YYDKDF (reference sequence). The length of the CDR3 is 15 residues. Trimming took 5 bases from V and 3 from J, leaving 17 bases between them. CDR3 bases: TGTGCCACCAGCCGAGCTGTTTGGGGCAGCTACGAGCAGTACTTC. This sequence encodes CATSRAVWGSYEQYF.

Details on this clone: The sample holds other DNA sequences that translate to the same CDR3. The chain is built from TRBV28 and TRBJ1-1, with 8 bases lining up with TRBD1. Germline CDR1 reads MDHEN; CDR2 reads SYDVKM. Unmatched junction bases numbered 2, after V lost 4 bases and J lost 1 base. CDR3 length: 14 amino acids. CDR3 protein: CASSSDRENTEAFF. In DNA form, the CDR3 reads TGTGCCAGCAGTTCGGACAGGGAGAACACTGAAGCTTTCTTT. Drawing the rest from reference TRBV28 and TRBJ1-1, the complete variable domain is DVKVTQSSRYLVKRTGEKVFLECVQDMDHENMFWYRQDPGLGLRLIYFSYDVKMKEKGDIPEGYSVSREKKERFSLILESASTNQTSMYLCASSSDRENTEAFFGQGTRLTVV.

J is TRBJ2-2 and V is TRBV4-1, with D maybe TRBD2 (6 bases). The germline V gene encodes CDR1 MGHRA and CDR2 YSYEKL. The CDR3 runs to 15 residues. V was shortened by 1 base and J by 6 bases, with 12 bases between the two germline ends. The CDR3 loop is CASSQGLGGAGELFF. The CDR3 nucleotides are TGCGCCAGCAGCCAAGGACTAGGAGGGGCCGGGGAGCTGTTTTTT.

V usage is TRBV28 and J usage is TRBJ2-7; D is perhaps TRBD1 or TRBD2 (6 bases each). CDR3 length: 15 residues. Trimming left V 5 bases short and J 5 bases short, with 19 bases between. CDR1 and CDR2 (germline): MDHEN, SYDVKM. The CDR3: CASSPPGAWWNEQYF. In DNA form, the CDR3 reads TGTGCCAGCAGTCCTCCGGGGGCCTGGTGGAACGAGCAGTACTTC.

The rearrangement uses TRBV9 and TRBJ1-4; no clear D gene. V was cut by 0 bases and J by 7 bases, with 7 bases left in between. This CDR3 is built from 13 residues. From germline, CDR1 is SGDLS and CDR2 YYNGEE. The CDR3 nucleotides are TGTGCCAGCAGCGTAGTTGATGGTGAAAAACTGTTTTTT. This translates into CASSVVDGEKLFF.

This clone has a single count. This chain uses TRBV28 with TRBJ1-3, with D possibly being TRBD1 (6 bases). The germline V gene encodes CDR1 MDHEN and CDR2 SYDVKM. Between the trimmed V and J ends, which lost 4 bases and 2 bases, there was a span of 12 bases. The CDR3 is 15 residues long. CDR3 nucleotides: TGTGCCAGCAGTTCGCACGGGACACCTGGAAACACCATATATTTT. This translates into CASSSHGTPGNTIYF.

CDR3 coding DNA: TGTGCCAGCAGCCCTCGGGACAGTGCGAGAAACTATGGCTACACCTTC. Translated: CASSPRDSARNYGYTF. This chain joins TRBV5-6 and TRBJ1-2; TRBD1 matches at 7 bases. V gave up 4 bases and J gave up 2 bases; unmatched junction bases: 11. Per germline, CDR1 SGHDT and CDR2 YYEEEE. The CDR3 sequence is 16 residues long. Drawing the rest from reference TRBV5-6 and TRBJ1-2, the complete variable domain is DAGVTQSPTHLIKTRGQQVTLRCSPKSGHDTVSWYQQALGQGPQFIFQYYEEEERQRGNFPDRFSGHQFPNYSSELNVNALLLGDSALYLCASSPRDSARNYGYTFGSGTRLTVV.

The chain is built from TRBV3-1 (or the pseudogene TRBV3-2) and TRBJ2-7; 8 bases are shared with TRBD1. V lost 0 bases, J lost 3 bases, and 10 bases stayed unmatched. The V gene's germline CDR1 is LGHDT and CDR2 YNNKEL (reference sequence). The CDR3 totals 17 residues. CDR3 loop: CASSQDYTDRGIYEQYF. CDR3 nucleotides: TGTGCCAGCAGCCAAGATTACACCGACAGGGGCATCTACGAGCAGTACTTC.

CDR3: CASSEKGMRVGNQPQHF. CDR3 DNA: TGTGCCAGCAGTGAAAAGGGGATGAGGGTCGGCAATCAGCCCCAGCATTTT. The genes are TRBV6-1 and TRBJ1-5; D might be TRBD1 (5 bases). The V end lost 2 bases, the J end lost 2 bases, and 16 bases lay between the germline ends. This CDR3 has 17 residues. The germline V gene has CDR1 MNHNS and CDR2 SASEGT.

The chain recombines TRBV19 with TRBJ1-5; the D gene is possibly TRBD1 (5 bases). The V end was cut by 4 bases, the J end by 2 bases, with 18 bases between. The germline V gene has CDR1 LNHDA and CDR2 SQIVND (reference sequence). The CDR3 length is 17 residues. CDR3 coding DNA: TGTGCCAGTAGTACAGTATTAATCCTAGGGGGCAATCAGCCCCAGCATTTT. Its protein is CASSTVLILGGNQPQHF. Together with reference TRBV19 and TRBJ1-5, the CDR3 gives the full variable domain: DGGITQSPKYLFRKEGQNVTLSCEQNLNHDAMYWYRQDPGQGLRLIYYSQIVNDFQKGDIAEGYSVSREKKESFPLTVTSAQKNPTAFYLCASSTVLILGGNQPQHFGDGTRLSIL.

V gene TRBV28 combines with J gene TRBJ1-2; maybe TRBD1 (5 bases). The CDR3 runs 16 residues. CDR1 and CDR2 from the germline V gene are MDHEN and SYDVKM. The V and J ends lost 2 bases and 7 bases respectively, with 20 bases between them. The CDR3 region is CASSLPKIQGYGGYTF. DNA of the CDR3: TGTGCCAGCAGTTTACCCAAGATCCAGGGTTACGGTGGCTACACCTTC.

J is TRBJ2-2 and V is TRBV5-4, with 14 bases fitting TRBD2. The germline V gene encodes CDR1 SGHNT and CDR2 YYREEE (reference sequence). V was pared by 2 bases and J by 6 bases, with 3 bases of the junction left unmatched. The CDR3 is made up of 16 amino acids. CDR3 nucleotide sequence: TGTGCCAGCAGCTTAGGGACTAGCGGGAGAGCCGGGGAGCTGTTTTTT. It yields the protein CASSLGTSGRAGELFF. The full variable domain, in which reference TRBV5-4 and TRBJ2-2 provide the parts outside the CDR3, is ETGVTQSPTHLIKTRGQQVTLRCSSQSGHNTVSWYQQALGQGPQFIFQYYREEENGRGNFPPRFSGLQFPNYSSELNVNALELDDSALYLCASSLGTSGRAGELFFGEGSRLTVL.

This clone was seen once. This rearrangement joins TRBV4-3 to TRBJ2-4, with 8 bases fitting TRBD1. The V segment lost 3 bases and the J segment 7 bases; nucleotides outside the gene matches: 11. In germline, CDR1 is LGHNA, CDR2 YSLEER. CDR3 length: 16 amino acids. CDR3 nucleotide sequence: TGCGCCAGCAGCCATATCAGGACAGGGCGGGCGAACATTCAGTACTTC. It encodes CASSHIRTGRANIQYF.

The chain recombines TRBV13 with TRBJ1-1, with D unresolved. V dropped 5 bases and J dropped 3 bases, with 10 bases sitting between them. The germline CDR1 and CDR2 sequences are PRHDT and FYEKMQ (reference sequence). The CDR3 length is 13 residues. The CDR3 protein is CASSPDWDTEAFF. The CDR3 region has the DNA TGTGCCAGCAGCCCCGATTGGGACACTGAAGCTTTCTTT.

The V and J genes are TRBV2 and TRBJ1-2, with 7 bases aligning to TRBD1. Germline CDR1 reads SNHLY; CDR2 reads FYNNEI. Losses at the gene ends were 5 bases for V and 9 bases for J; bases not matched to a gene: 12. The CDR3 is 14 residues long. In nucleotides, the CDR3 is TGTGCCAGCAGTTGGGACAGCAAGGGCTCTAGCTACACCTTC. Encoded protein: CASSWDSKGSSYTF.

The gene calls are TRBV2 and TRBJ1-1; TRBD1 is a possible D gene (6 bases). The CDR3 extends over 15 amino acids. Germline lookup yields CDR1 SNHLY and CDR2 FYNNEI. Trimming removed 5 bases at V and 1 base at J, with 14 bases between. This chain's CDR3 is CASSINRVRNTEAFF. The CDR3 region has the DNA TGTGCCAGCAGTATAAACAGGGTGAGGAACACTGAAGCTTTCTTT.

This chain links TRBV18 with TRBJ1-4, with D perhaps TRBD1 (5 bases). The CDR3 covers 13 residues. Germline V lookup: CDR1 KGHSH, CDR2 LQKENI. V gave up 2 bases and J gave up 6 bases, with 7 bases separating them. In nucleotides, the CDR3 is TGTGCCAGCTCACCAGGGACTGATGAAAAACTGTTTTTT. This encodes CASSPGTDEKLFF.